These 3 T cell receptor beta chains were all obtained from the same sample, sequenced in a study of PD-1 blockade in classical Hodgkin lymphoma. The method was immunoSEQ multiplex PCR; TCRdb's version includes in-frame clones alone and lacks a portion of them. The data contain 70,000 or so clones, approximately 93% of them singletons. Regarding time point: newly diagnosed, previously untreated cHL patient sample. The sample was peripheral blood mononuclear cells (PBMCs). All receptors derive from a human donor with classical Hodgkin lymphoma.

A single count supports this clone. This chain links TRBV18 with TRBJ1-1, with 9 bases that match TRBD1. Germline V CDR1 and CDR2: KGHSH, LQKENI. Trimming took 6 bases from V and 1 from J; bases not matched to a gene: 6. This CDR3 has 15 residues. CDR3 in amino acids: CASSHEDRGNTEAFF. In nucleotides, the CDR3 is TGTGCCAGCTCGCACGAGGACAGGGGGAACACTGAAGCTTTCTTT.

The V and J genes are TRBV18 and TRBJ1-5, with D maybe TRBD1 (5 bases). The germline gives CDR1 KGHSH, CDR2 LQKENI. The CDR3 consists of 14 residues. V lost 5 bases, J lost 4 bases, and 12 bases lay in between. CDR3 in amino acids: CASSIGELNQPQHF. The CDR3 region has the DNA TGTGCCAGCTCAATAGGGGAATTAAATCAGCCCCAGCATTTT.

The DNA for the CDR3 is TGTGCCAGCAGCTTACGGGGCAGGGGTAATTCACCCCTCCACTTT. Its translation: CASSLRGRGNSPLHF. V usage is TRBV11-2 and J usage is TRBJ1-6; TRBD1 is a possible D gene (6 bases). Germline CDR1 is SGHAT and CDR2 is FQNNGV. V was clipped by 2 bases and J by 6 bases, with 11 bases between them. The CDR3 has 15 residues.